The T cell receptor beta chain described here comes from a study of blood T cell repertoires in COVID-19 (TCRdb year 2020). About the investigation overall: Collaborator samples came from the United States, Italy and Spain and covered acute and convalescent phases of COVID-19. The prospective study material was composed of cDNA or gDNA derived from T cells, B-cell-depleted T cells, or PBMCs. Deeply sampled blood TCRbeta repertoires from subjects exposed to, actively infected with, or recovered from COVID-19 were included in the dataset. The repertoires were released in a freely available public database intended as a resource for research on the immune response to SARS-CoV-2. Samples were obtained from the ongoing ImmuneRACE study (first 160 participants) and from 1,254 subjects provided by 6 global collaborators. The sample metadata nearly always contained a de-identified subject ID, COVID-19 status, age in years and sex. Where available, HLA class I and class II types were obtained from metadata supplied by the sample provider rather than from assay-based typing.

Overall study results and their limits: The amount of clinical and demographic metadata varied by source and participant and was provided uncurated.

Points on this clone: Its antigen target is currently unknown. No base quality information exists; no much larger clone differs at one position.

At one collaborating source in Seattle, patients were enrolled during active infection and were followed longitudinally through the course of disease. The collaborating institutions used their own protocols to collect whole blood in K2EDTA tubes. Collaborator samples were shipped for TCRbeta analysis as frozen whole blood, isolated PBMCs, or DNA extracted from either sample type. CDR1 and CDR2 are drawn from the germline V gene (reference sequence): LNHDA, SQIVND. Relative to germline, V is missing 4 bases and J is missing 4 bases, with 2 bases of the junction outside any gene match. The CDR3, from cysteine to phenylalanine, totals 13 residues. Only the CDR3 portion is preserved as DNA: 39 bases, with reading frame beginning at the first base. TCRbeta CDR3 regions were amplified from genomic DNA by means of the immunoSEQ Assay, a bias-controlled multiplex PCR. Regarding the original processing steps: The number of nucleated cells in each sample was estimated by amplification of reference gene primers within the assay. To quantify the absolute abundance of each unique TCRbeta CDR3 rearrangement, sequence reads were collapsed and filtered. Productive Simpson clonality was computed per sample as the square root of Simpson's diversity index over productive rearrangements. TCRdb obtained this table from immuneACCESS and retained in-frame rearrangements with V and J assigned. These tables miss some clones; where compared with another copy, unresolved V genes account for less than half of the shortfall, and the remainder is unexplained. V, J and clone size were drawn from that table, and D and trimming were deduced from the DNA. The sample profile shows roughly 150,000 clones; approximately 95% of them were found once. Less than 2% of the sample is in the top ten clones.

The TCR was taken from a woman aged 55-70 years with COVID-19, enrolled during active disease. The chain employs TRBV19 and TRBJ2-3; TRBD1 agrees with 7 junctional bases. Sequenced input: peripheral blood. The CDR3 reads as follows: CASSKGAADTQYF. The bases read TGTGCCAGTAGTAAGGGGGCGGCAGATACGCAGTATTTT.